This T cell receptor beta chain was identified in a study of PD-L1 blockade in urothelial cancer. Study background: Patients commenced atezolizumab in the mid-2010s, and it was given at 1,200 mg intravenously every 3 weeks. The authors examined blood 3 weeks (second dose) and 6 weeks after treatment start.

The CDR3 extends over 13 amino acids. V was shortened by 4 bases and J by 0 bases, with 7 bases between the two germline ends. Germline CDR1 is SGHRS and CDR2 is YFSETQ. The time point was: pretreatment peripheral blood. Patients were living with locally advanced or metastatic urothelial carcinoma. Sequencing was performed with immunoSEQ multiplex PCR; in TCRdb, only in-frame clones are kept and a portion is missing. The table lists about 74,000 clones, about nine tenths of them singletons. The receptor was derived from a man in his sixties or seventies with urothelial cancer. The rearrangement links TRBV5-1 to TRBJ2-5; no definite D call. Specimen: PBMCs, collected around atezolizumab (anti-PD-L1) treatment. The CDR3 bases are TGCGCCAGCAGCGCAGGCTACCAAGAGACCCAGTACTTC. Translation gives CASSAGYQETQYF.